This TCR beta chain was obtained from a study of blood T cell repertoires in COVID-19. For the study at large: Italy, Spain and the United States were the sources of the convalescent and acute COVID-19 samples. The analysed material was cDNA or gDNA that came from T cells, B-cell-depleted T cells, or PBMCs.

Authors' analysis steps: How many nucleated cells were present was estimated from reference gene primer amplification. Sequencing used immunoSEQ multiplex PCR; TCRdb keeps in-frame clones, though not all of them. V and J calls plus clone size are reproduced from that table; the DNA served to infer D and trimming. This table has fewer than 200,000 clones, about 85% appearing once. The CDR3 sequence is 14 residues long. V lost 9 bases and J 5 bases, leaving 19 bases between the germline ends. The germline V gene encodes CDR1 LNHNV and CDR2 YYDKDF (reference sequence). This TCR derives from a woman aged 80 or older with acute or convalescent COVID-19. Sequencing input: peripheral blood. This chain connects TRBV15 to TRBJ1-1, with D possibly matching TRBD1 (6 bases). The CDR3 DNA is TGTGCCACTGAGAAACAGGGCGGGTCGACTGAAGCTTTCTTT. Translating gives CATEKQGGSTEAFF.